The rows below give T cell receptor beta chains drawn from one sample of a study of identifying expanded T cells in peripheral blood. Sequenced by immunoSEQ multiplex PCR; TCRdb stores in-frame clones only, minus some. The sample consists of roughly 56,000 clones, about four fifths of them appearing once. Specimen: blood. These TCRs come from a person aged 18-70 years in good health. CDR3s include the opening cysteine and the closing phenylalanine or tryptophan. Fields, in order: V gene, D gene, clone size, J gene, CDR3 protein, CDR3 DNA. A D gene is named only where the DNA matches it firmly. Clone size is not always given. Where it is, it says once, few, many or a class for expanded clones.

V: TRBV2
D: NA
size: NA
J: TRBJ1-2
CDR3: CASSEESRVRYGYTF
DNA: TGTGCCAGCAGTGAAGAGAGCAGGGTGAGGTATGGCTACACCTTC

V: TRBV6-1
D: NA
size: once
J: TRBJ2-3
CDR3: CASSEGFPDGASGDTQYF
DNA: TGTGCCAGCAGTGAAGGGTTCCCAGACGGGGCTTCAGGGGATACGCAGTATTTT

V: TRBV19
D: NA
size: NA
J: TRBJ2-1
CDR3: CASSIRLDQAQFF
DNA: TGTGCCAGTAGTATAAGACTAGACCAGGCGCAGTTCTTC

V: TRBV5-4
D: TRBD2
size: NA
J: TRBJ2-3
CDR3: CASGGGTSGYFSTDTQYF
DNA: TGTGCCAGTGGAGGGGGGACTAGCGGTTATTTTAGCACAGATACGCAGTATTTT

V: TRBV9
D: NA
size: NA
J: TRBJ1-1
CDR3: CASSVAAGPNTEAFF
DNA: TGTGCCAGCAGCGTAGCTGCAGGACCGAACACTGAAGCTTTCTTT

V: TRBV2
D: NA
size: NA
J: TRBJ1-1
CDR3: CASSDSGVRLGTEAFF
DNA: TGTGCCAGCAGTGACTCAGGGGTACGTCTTGGCACTGAAGCTTTCTTT

V: TRBV6-1
D: TRBD2
size: NA
J: TRBJ2-1
CDR3: CASRAGTSGYEQFF
DNA: TGTGCCAGCAGAGCCGGGACTAGCGGGTATGAGCAGTTCTTC

V: TRBV13
D: TRBD2
size: NA
J: TRBJ2-1
CDR3: CASSPSGSEYNEQFF
DNA: TGTGCCAGCAGCCCTAGCGGGAGCGAGTACAATGAGCAGTTCTTC

V: TRBV7-2
D: NA
size: NA
J: TRBJ2-3
CDR3: CASSLFQITDTQYF
DNA: TGTGCCAGCAGCTTATTCCAGATAACAGATACGCAGTATTTT

V: TRBV12-2
D: NA
size: NA
J: TRBJ2-7
CDR3: CASRLLSRVGKGFSYEQYF
DNA: TGTGCAAGTCGCTTACTCTCCCGGGTGGGGAAGGGATTCTCCTACGAGCAGTACTTC

V: TRBV10-2
D: NA
size: NA
J: TRBJ2-5
CDR3: CASSMVTLRRTQYF
DNA: TGCGCCAGCAGTATGGTAACCCTCCGGAGAACCCAGTACTTC

V: TRBV6-6
D: TRBD1
size: NA
J: TRBJ2-1
CDR3: CASSQQGARHNEQFF
DNA: TGTGCCAGCAGCCAACAGGGGGCGCGGCACAATGAGCAGTTCTTC

V: TRBV4-1
D: TRBD1
size: NA
J: TRBJ1-2
CDR3: CASSQAGTGWDYTF
DNA: TGCGCCAGCAGCCAAGCCGGGACAGGGTGGGACTACACCTTC

V: TRBV4-3
D: TRBD1
size: many
J: TRBJ1-1
CDR3: CASSQTGVYGAFF
DNA: TGCGCCAGCAGCCAGACAGGGGTTTACGGAGCTTTCTTT

V: TRBV4-3
D: NA
size: NA
J: TRBJ2-7
CDR3: CASSQGWRQSEQYF
DNA: TGCGCCAGCAGCCAAGGTTGGAGACAAAGCGAGCAGTACTTC

V: TRBV14
D: NA
size: few
J: TRBJ1-2
CDR3: CASSQDLRGYTF
DNA: TGTGCCAGCAGCCAAGATCTGCGGGGCTACACCTTC

V: TRBV5-1
D: TRBD2
size: NA
J: TRBJ2-1
CDR3: CASSNIAGVTYNEQFF
DNA: TGCGCCAGCAGCAATATAGCGGGGGTGACCTACAATGAGCAGTTCTTC

V: TRBV14
D: TRBD1
size: NA
J: TRBJ1-4
CDR3: CASSVYRGEKLFF
DNA: TGTGCCAGCAGCGTCTACAGGGGTGAAAAACTGTTTTTT

V: TRBV5-5
D: TRBD2
size: NA
J: TRBJ2-2
CDR3: CASSFTSETGELFF
DNA: TGTGCCAGCAGCTTTACTAGCGAGACCGGGGAGCTGTTTTTT

V: TRBV6-1
D: NA
size: NA
J: TRBJ1-3
CDR3: CASTGPAGGGNTIYF
DNA: TGTGCCAGCACGGGCCCAGCCGGAGGTGGAAACACCATATATTTT

V: TRBV10-2
D: TRBD2
size: NA
J: TRBJ2-2
CDR3: CATRGGAGELFF
DNA: TGCGCCACCCGGGGGGGCGCCGGGGAGCTGTTTTTT

V: TRBV27
D: NA
size: NA
J: TRBJ2-7
CDR3: CASSPLRGAEQYF
DNA: TGTGCCAGCAGTCCCTTGAGGGGAGCCGAGCAGTACTTC

V: TRBV30
D: TRBD1
size: few
J: TRBJ1-2
CDR3: CAWGTGGAYYGYTF
DNA: TGTGCCTGGGGGACAGGGGGCGCCTACTATGGCTACACCTTC

V: TRBV28
D: TRBD1
size: NA
J: TRBJ2-2
CDR3: CASSETGTGAGELFF
DNA: TGTGCCAGCAGTGAGACCGGGACAGGGGCCGGGGAGCTGTTTTTT

V: TRBV5-3
D: TRBD1
size: once
J: TRBJ2-1
CDR3: CARSWGQGAGSGSSYNEQFF
DNA: TGTGCCAGAAGCTGGGGACAGGGGGCAGGGAGCGGGAGCTCCTACAATGAGCAGTTCTTC

V: TRBV6-5
D: NA
size: NA
J: TRBJ1-1
CDR3: CAGGEGTEAFF
DNA: TGTGCCGGGGGGGAGGGCACTGAAGCTTTCTTT

V: TRBV7-2
D: NA
size: NA
J: TRBJ2-7
CDR3: CASSSTSFSYEQYF
DNA: TGTGCCAGCAGCTCCACTAGCTTTTCCTACGAGCAGTACTTC

V: TRBV11-2
D: NA
size: NA
J: TRBJ1-1
CDR3: CASSLVGTTEAFF
DNA: TGTGCCAGCAGCTTAGTAGGGACGACTGAAGCTTTCTTT

V: TRBV5-6
D: NA
size: NA
J: TRBJ2-3
CDR3: CASSPPPYF
DNA: TGTGCCAGCAGCCCTCCACCGTATTTT